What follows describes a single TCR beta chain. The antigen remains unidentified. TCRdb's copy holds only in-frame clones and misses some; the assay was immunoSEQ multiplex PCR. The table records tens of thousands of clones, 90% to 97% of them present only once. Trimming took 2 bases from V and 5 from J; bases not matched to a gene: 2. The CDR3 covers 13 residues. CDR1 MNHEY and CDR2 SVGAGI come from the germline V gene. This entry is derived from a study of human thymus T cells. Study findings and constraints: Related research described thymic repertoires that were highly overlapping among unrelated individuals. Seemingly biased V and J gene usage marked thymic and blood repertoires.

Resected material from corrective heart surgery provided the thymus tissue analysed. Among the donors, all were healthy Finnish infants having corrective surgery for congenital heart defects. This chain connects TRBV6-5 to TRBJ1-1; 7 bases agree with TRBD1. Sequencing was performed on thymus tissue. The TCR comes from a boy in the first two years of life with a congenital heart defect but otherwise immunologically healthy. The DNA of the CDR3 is TGTGCCAGCAGTTACGTCAGGGGGACTGAAGCTTTCTTT. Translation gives CASSYVRGTEAFF.